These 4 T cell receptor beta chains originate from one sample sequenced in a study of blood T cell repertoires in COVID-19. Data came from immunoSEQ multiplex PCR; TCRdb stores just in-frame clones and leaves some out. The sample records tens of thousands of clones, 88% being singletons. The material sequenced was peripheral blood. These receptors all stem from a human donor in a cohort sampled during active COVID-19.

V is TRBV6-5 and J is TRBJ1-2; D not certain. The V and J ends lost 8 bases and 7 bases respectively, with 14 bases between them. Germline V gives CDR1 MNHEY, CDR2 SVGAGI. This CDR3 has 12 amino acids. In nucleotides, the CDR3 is TGTGCCAGCGGCTTGAGGGAGGGTGGCTACACCTTC. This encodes CASGLREGGYTF.

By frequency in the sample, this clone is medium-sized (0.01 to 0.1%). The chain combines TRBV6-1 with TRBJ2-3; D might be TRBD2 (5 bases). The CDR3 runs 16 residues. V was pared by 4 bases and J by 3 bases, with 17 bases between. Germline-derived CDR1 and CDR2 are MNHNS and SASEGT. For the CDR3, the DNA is TGTGCCAGCAGTGGTTGGACGGAGAGGAGGACAGATACGCAGTATTTT. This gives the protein CASSGWTERRTDTQYF.

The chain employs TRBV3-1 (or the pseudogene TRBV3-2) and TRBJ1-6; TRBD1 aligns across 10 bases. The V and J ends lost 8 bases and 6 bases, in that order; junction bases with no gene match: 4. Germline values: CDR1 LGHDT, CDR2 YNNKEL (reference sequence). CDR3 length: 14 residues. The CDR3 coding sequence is TGTGCCAGCCGACAGGGGGCTGCTAATTCACCCCTCCACTTT. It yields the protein CASRQGAANSPLHF.

The CDR3 here is CASSWRGLAGVRNEQYF. The DNA for the CDR3 is TGTGCCAGCAGCTGGAGAGGGCTAGCGGGAGTTAGGAACGAGCAGTACTTC. The chain has TRBV5-6 and TRBJ2-7; 10 bases fit TRBD2. With V trimmed by 3 bases and J by 5 bases, 14 bases remained unmatched. This CDR3 is 17 amino acids long. CDR1 and CDR2 (germline): SGHDT, YYEEEE.